The sample holds a few counts of the clone carrying this TCR beta chain. Extracted total RNA amounted to at least 5.5 micrograms for each sample. A sample-barcoded 5' primer and a J-beta primer mix were used in a second PCR of about 7 to 11 cycles. Sequencing of every sample gave 2.5 million or more CDR3-containing paired-end reads. A single record per CDR3 protein comes from TCRdb applying MiXCR to the 5' RACE reads. The sample carries approximately 1,100,000 distinct CDR3 sequences, around 43% recorded once. This sample was included in a study of blood T cells in healthy people across ages. This TCR came from a woman aged 55-69 years in good health. The sequenced sample consisted of blood.

The CDR3 nucleotides read TGTGCCAGCAGCTCACAGGGGTTAGGAGAAAAACTGTTTTTT. It specifies CASSSQGLGEKLFF. The rearrangement joins TRBV5-6 to TRBJ1-4; 7 bases are a match to TRBD1. Germline V gene sequence: CDR1 SGHDT, CDR2 YYEEEE. This CDR3 is 14 amino acids long. V lost 3 bases and J lost 8; bases outside the gene matches: 7.